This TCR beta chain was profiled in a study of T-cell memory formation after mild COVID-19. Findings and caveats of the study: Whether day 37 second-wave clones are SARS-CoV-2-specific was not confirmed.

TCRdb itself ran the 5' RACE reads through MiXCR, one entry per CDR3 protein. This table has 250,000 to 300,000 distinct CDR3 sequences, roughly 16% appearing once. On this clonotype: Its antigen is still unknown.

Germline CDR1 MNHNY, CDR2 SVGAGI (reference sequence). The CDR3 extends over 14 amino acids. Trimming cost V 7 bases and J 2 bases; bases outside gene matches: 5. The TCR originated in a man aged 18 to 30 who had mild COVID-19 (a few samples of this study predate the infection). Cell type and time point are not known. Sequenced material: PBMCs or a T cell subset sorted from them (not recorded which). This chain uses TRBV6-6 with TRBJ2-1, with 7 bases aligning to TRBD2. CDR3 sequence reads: CASKAGVAYNEQFF. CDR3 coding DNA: TGTGCCAGCAAGGCGGGAGTGGCCTACAATGAGCAGTTCTTC.